The table lists the clone carrying this TCR beta chain with a count of one. What it binds is not known. Repertoires were generated with immunoSEQ multiplex PCR, while TCRdb's copy carries only in-frame clones and drops some. The profile covers around 66,000 clones, with roughly 80% appearing a single time and roughly 4% taken by the ten largest. The source of the sample is a study of vaccination effects on CD4 cells after COVID-19. Sequencing in the ViraFEST assay came after antigen-specific CD4+ T cells had been expanded with viral peptide pools, which were used to stimulate PBMC. The culture ran for roughly 10 days before CD4+ T cells were isolated. Vaccine recipients lacked prior SARS-CoV-2 infection and had negative nucleocapsid antibodies. Days 3 and 7 were when half the medium was replaced with IL-2 medium. This CDR3 region has 14 residues. Trimming took 4 bases from V and 1 from J, leaving 11 bases between them. Germline V gene data show CDR1 as SGHNT and CDR2 as YYREEE (reference sequence).

The clonotype originates from a human donor who received a COVID-19 vaccine. The input for sequencing was CD4+ T cells from PBMCs cultured with HCoV-OC43 spike peptides, taken before COVID-19 vaccination. The subset: HCoV-OC43 spike overlapping peptide pool stimulation. The chain carries TRBV5-4 and TRBJ1-1; D unclear. The CDR3 DNA reads TGTGCCAGCAGCCTGGACTCCTGGAACACTGAAGCTTTCTTT. Protein product: CASSLDSWNTEAFF.